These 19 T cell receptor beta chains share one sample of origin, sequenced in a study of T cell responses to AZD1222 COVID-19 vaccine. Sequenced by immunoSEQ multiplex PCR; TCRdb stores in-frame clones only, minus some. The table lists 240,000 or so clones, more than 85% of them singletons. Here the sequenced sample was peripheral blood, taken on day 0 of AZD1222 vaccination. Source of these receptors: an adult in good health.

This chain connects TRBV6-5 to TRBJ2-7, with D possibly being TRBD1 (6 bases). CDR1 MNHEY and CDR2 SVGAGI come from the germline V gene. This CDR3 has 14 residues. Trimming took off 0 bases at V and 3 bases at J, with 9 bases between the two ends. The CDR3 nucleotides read TGTGCCAGCAGTTACTCCGACAGGATCTACGAGCAGTACTTC. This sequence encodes CASSYSDRIYEQYF.

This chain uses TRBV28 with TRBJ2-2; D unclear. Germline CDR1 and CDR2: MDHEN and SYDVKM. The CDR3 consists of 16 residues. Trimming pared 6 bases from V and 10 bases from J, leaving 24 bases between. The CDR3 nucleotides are TGTGCCAGCAGGCCTCCCGTAGTAGGCCCCCCCGAGGAGCTGTTTTTT. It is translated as CASRPPVVGPPEELFF.

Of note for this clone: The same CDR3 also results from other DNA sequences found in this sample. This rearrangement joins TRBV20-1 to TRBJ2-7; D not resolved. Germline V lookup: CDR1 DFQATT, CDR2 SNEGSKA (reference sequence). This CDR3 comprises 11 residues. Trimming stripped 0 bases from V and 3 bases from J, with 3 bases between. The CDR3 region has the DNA TGCAGTGCTAGAGATGGCTACGAGCAGTACTTC. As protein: CSARDGYEQYF.

The CDR3 region is CASSRRQQTNYGYTF. CDR3 bases: TGTGCCAGCAGTCGGCGACAGCAAACTAACTATGGCTACACCTTC. This chain links TRBV6-2 or TRBV6-3 with TRBJ1-2; TRBD1 might be the D (5 bases). From germline, CDR1 is MNHEY and CDR2 SVGEGT. V lost 5 bases and J lost 0, with 13 bases in between. The CDR3 covers 15 residues.

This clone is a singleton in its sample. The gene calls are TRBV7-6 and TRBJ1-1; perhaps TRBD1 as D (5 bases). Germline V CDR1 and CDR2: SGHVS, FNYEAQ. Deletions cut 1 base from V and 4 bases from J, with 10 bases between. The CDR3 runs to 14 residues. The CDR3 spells CASSLGQGITEAFF. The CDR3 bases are TGTGCCAGCAGCTTAGGGCAGGGCATCACTGAAGCTTTCTTT. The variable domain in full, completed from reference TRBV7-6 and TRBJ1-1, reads GAGVSQSPRYKVTKRGQDVALRCDPISGHVSLYWYRQALGQGPEFLTYFNYEAQQDKSGLPNDRFSAERPEGSISTLTIQRTEQRDSAMYRCASSLGQGITEAFFGQGTRLTVV.

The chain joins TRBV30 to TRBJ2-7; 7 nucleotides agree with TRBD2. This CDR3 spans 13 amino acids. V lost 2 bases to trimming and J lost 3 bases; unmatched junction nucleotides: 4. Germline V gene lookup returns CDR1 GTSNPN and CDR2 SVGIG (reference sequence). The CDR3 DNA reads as TGTGCCTGGAGTTGGGGGGAGGGCTACGAGCAGTACTTC. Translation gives CAWSWGEGYEQYF.

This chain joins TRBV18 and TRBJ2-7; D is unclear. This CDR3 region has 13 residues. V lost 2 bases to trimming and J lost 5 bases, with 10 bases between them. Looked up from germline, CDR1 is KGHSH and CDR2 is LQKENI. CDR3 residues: CASSPVAAHEQYF. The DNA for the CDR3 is TGTGCCAGCTCACCAGTGGCAGCACACGAGCAGTACTTC. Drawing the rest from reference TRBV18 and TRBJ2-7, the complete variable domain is NAGVMQNPRHLVRRRGQEARLRCSPMKGHSHVYWYRQLPEEGLKFMVYLQKENIIDESGMPKERFSAEFPKEGPSILRIQQVVRGDSAAYFCASSPVAAHEQYFGPGTRLTVT.

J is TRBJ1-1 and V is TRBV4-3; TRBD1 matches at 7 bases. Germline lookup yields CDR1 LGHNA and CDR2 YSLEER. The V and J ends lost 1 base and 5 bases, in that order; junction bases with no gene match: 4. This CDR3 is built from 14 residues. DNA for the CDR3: TGCGCCAGCAGCCAAGTAGACAGGGTTACTGAAGCTTTCTTT. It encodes CASSQVDRVTEAFF.

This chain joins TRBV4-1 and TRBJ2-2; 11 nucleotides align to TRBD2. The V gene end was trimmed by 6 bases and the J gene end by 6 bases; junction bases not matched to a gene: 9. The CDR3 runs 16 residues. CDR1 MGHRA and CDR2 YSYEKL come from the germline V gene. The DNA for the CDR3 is TGCGCCAGCAGACATAGACTAGCGGGGTCGCCCGGGGAGCTGTTTTTT. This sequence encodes CASRHRLAGSPGELFF.

The CDR3 sequence: CASSRGLAGDLTDTQYF. The CDR3 bases are TGTGCCAGCAGCAGGGGACTAGCGGGGGACCTCACAGATACGCAGTATTTT. The chain employs TRBV11-2 and TRBJ2-3, with 14 bases that match TRBD2. This CDR3 has 17 amino acids. Germline values: CDR1 SGHAT, CDR2 FQNNGV. The J segment lost 2 bases and the V segment lost 5 bases, leaving 6 bases of the junction unmatched.

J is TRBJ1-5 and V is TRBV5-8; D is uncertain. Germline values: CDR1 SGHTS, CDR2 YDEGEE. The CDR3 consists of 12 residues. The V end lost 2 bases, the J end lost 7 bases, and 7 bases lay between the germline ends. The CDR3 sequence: CASSLLGQPQHF. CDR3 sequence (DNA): TGTGCCAGCAGCTTACTAGGCCAGCCCCAGCATTTT.

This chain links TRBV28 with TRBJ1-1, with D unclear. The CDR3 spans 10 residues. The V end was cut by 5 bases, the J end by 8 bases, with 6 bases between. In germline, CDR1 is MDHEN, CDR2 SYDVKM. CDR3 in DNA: TGTGCCAGCAGTGCCACAGAAGCTTTCTTT. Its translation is CASSATEAFF.

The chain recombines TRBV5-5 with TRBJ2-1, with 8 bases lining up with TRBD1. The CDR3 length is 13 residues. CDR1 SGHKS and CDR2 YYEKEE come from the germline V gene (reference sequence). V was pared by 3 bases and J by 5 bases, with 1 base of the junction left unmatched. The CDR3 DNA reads TGTGCCAGCAGCTGGGGACAGGACAATGAGCAGTTCTTC. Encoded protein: CASSWGQDNEQFF.

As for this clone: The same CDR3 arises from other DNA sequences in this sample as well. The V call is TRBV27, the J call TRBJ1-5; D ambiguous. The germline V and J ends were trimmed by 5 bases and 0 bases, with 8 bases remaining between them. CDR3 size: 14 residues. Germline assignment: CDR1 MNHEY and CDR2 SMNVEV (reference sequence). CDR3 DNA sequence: TGTGCCAGCAGTCTCGGATATAGCAATCAGCCCCAGCATTTT. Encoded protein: CASSLGYSNQPQHF.

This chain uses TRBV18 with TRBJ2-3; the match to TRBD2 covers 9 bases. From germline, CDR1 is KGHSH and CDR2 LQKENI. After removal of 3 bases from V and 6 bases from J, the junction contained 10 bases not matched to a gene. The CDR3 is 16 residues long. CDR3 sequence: CASSPPLAGVGDTQYF. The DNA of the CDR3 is TGTGCCAGCTCACCTCCCTTAGCGGGAGTGGGGGATACGCAGTATTTT. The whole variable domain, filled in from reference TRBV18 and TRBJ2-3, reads NAGVMQNPRHLVRRRGQEARLRCSPMKGHSHVYWYRQLPEEGLKFMVYLQKENIIDESGMPKERFSAEFPKEGPSILRIQQVVRGDSAAYFCASSPPLAGVGDTQYFGPGTRLTVL.

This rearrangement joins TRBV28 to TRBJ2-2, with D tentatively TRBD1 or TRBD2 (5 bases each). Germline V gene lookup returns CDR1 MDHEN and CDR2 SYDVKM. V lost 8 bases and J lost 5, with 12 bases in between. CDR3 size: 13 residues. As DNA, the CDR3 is TGTGCCAGCCGGGACCCCCCGACCGGGGAGCTGTTTTTT. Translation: CASRDPPTGELFF. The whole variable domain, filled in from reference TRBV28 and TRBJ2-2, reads DVKVTQSSRYLVKRTGEKVFLECVQDMDHENMFWYRQDPGLGLRLIYFSYDVKMKEKGDIPEGYSVSREKKERFSLILESASTNQTSMYLCASRDPPTGELFFGEGSRLTVL.

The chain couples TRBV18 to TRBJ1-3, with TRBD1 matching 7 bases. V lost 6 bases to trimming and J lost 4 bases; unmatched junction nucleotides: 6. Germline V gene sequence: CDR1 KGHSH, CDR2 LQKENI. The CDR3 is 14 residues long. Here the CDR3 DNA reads TGTGCCAGCTCGCCGACAGGGACAGGAAACACCATATATTTT. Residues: CASSPTGTGNTIYF.

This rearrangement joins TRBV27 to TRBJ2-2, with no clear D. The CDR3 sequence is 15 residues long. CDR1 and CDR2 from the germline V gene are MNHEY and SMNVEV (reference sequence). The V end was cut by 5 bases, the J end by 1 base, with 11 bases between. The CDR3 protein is CASSLLSGNTGELFF. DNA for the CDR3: TGTGCCAGCAGTCTCCTTTCAGGGAACACCGGGGAGCTGTTTTTT.

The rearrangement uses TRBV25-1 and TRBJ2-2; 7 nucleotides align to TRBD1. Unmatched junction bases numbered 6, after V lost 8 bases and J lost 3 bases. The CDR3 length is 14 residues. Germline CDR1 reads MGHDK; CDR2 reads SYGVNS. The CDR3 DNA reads TGTGCCAGCGGCCCGACAGGGTACACCGGGGAGCTGTTTTTT. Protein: CASGPTGYTGELFF.